This record covers a single T cell receptor (beta chain). V lost 0 bases and J lost 4, with 7 bases in between. Germline CDR1 and CDR2: MNHEY and SVGAGI. This CDR3 comprises 13 residues. Some clones are missing from TCRdb's copy, which holds only in-frame ones; the method was immunoSEQ multiplex PCR. The sample records fewer than 600,000 clones, roughly 88% being singletons. Participant ages covered 18 to 89 years across approximately 25 US areas. The study assigned cohorts using participant-reported clinical history. The data derive from a study of blood T cell repertoires in COVID-19. Study at large: Acute and convalescent COVID-19 specimens originated in the United States, Italy and Spain.

Sequenced input: PBMCs or T cells enriched from blood (not recorded which). The TCR sequence derives from a middle-aged woman who had recovered from COVID-19. J is TRBJ2-7 and V is TRBV6-5, with D perhaps matching TRBD2 (5 bases). In DNA, the CDR3 is TGTGCCAGCAGTTACTCCCGCGGGTACGAGCAGTACTTC. Translated, it gives CASSYSRGYEQYF.